This TCR beta chain appears in the sequencing data of a study of blood T cell repertoires in COVID-19. About the research overall: Donors in the United States, Italy and Spain gave samples during acute or convalescent COVID-19. In each case, the material was cDNA or gDNA derived from T cells, B-cell-depleted T cells, or PBMCs.

Original handling: For nucleated cells, counts were estimated from reference gene primer amplification. Sequencing was performed with immunoSEQ multiplex PCR; in TCRdb, only in-frame clones are kept and a portion is missing. Clone size and V and J calls were adopted from that table, with D and trimming inferred from the DNA. The sample yields over 100,000 clones, around 88% seen once. This clone is a singleton in its sample. The V end was cut by 10 bases, the J end by 2 bases, with 18 bases between. CDR3 size: 14 residues. Germline loops: CDR1 MNHEY, CDR2 SVGAGI. Sequenced input: peripheral blood. This TCR came from a man aged 50 to 59 with acute or convalescent COVID-19. The chain has TRBV6-5 and TRBJ2-7; D may be TRBD2 (5 bases). The DNA of the CDR3 is TGTGCCACCGGCCAGGAGGCCTCTCCCTACGAGCAGTACTTC. It codes for CATGQEASPYEQYF.